This note documents a single T cell receptor beta chain sequence. The data stem from a study of T cell changes during pregnancy in multiple sclerosis. Profiling relied on immunoSEQ multiplex PCR, and the TCRdb table lists in-frame clones only, not all of them. The table lists some 93,000 clones, approximately 92% of them singletons. The junction had 9 bases not matched to a gene; V was cut back by 0 bases and J by 7 bases. CDR1 is SGHRS and CDR2 is YFSETQ in the germline V gene. This CDR3 contains 15 residues. The TCR was taken from a female donor with multiple sclerosis, enrolled in a pregnancy study. V gene TRBV5-1 combines with J gene TRBJ1-2; 7 bases agree with TRBD1. The starting material was peripheral blood, obtained after pregnancy. The DNA of the CDR3 is TGCGCCAGCAGCTTGGAAAGGGGGCGCCCCATTGGCTACACCTTC. Translating it yields CASSLERGRPIGYTF.